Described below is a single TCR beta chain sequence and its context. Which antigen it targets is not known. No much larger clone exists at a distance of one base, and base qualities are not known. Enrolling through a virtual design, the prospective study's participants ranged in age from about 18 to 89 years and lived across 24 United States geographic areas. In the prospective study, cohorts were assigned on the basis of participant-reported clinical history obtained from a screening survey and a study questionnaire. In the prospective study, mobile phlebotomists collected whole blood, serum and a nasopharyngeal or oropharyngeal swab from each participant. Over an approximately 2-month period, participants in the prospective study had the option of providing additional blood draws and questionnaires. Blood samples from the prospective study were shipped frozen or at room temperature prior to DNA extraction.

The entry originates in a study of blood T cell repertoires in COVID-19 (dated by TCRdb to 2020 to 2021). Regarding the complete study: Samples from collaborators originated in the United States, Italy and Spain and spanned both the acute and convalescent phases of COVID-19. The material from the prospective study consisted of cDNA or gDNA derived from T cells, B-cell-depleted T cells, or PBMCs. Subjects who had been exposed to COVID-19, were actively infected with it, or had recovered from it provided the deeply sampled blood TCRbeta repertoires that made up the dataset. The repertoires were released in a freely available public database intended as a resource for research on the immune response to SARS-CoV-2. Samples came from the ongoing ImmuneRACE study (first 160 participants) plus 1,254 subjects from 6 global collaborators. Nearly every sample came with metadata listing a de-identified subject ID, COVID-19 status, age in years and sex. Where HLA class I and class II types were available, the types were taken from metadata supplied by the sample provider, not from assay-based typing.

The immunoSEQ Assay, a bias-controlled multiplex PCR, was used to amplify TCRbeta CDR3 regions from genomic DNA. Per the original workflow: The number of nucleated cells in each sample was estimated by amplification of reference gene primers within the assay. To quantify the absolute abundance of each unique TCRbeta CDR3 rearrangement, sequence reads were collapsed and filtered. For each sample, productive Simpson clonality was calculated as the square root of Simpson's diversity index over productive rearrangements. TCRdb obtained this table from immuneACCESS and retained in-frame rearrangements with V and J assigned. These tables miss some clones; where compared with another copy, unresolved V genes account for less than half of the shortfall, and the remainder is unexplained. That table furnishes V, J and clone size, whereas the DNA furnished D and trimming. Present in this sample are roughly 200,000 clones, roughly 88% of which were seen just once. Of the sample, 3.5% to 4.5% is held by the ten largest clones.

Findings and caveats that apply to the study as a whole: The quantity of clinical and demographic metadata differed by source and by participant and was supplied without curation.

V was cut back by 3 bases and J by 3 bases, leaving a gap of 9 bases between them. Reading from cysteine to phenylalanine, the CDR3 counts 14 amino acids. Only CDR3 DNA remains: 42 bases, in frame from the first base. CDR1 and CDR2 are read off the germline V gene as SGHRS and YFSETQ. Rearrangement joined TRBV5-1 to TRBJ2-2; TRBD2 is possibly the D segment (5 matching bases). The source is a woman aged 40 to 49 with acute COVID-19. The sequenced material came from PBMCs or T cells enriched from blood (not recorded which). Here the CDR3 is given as CASSSEGYTGELFF. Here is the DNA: TGCGCCAGCAGCTCTGAGGGATACACCGGGGAGCTGTTTTTT.